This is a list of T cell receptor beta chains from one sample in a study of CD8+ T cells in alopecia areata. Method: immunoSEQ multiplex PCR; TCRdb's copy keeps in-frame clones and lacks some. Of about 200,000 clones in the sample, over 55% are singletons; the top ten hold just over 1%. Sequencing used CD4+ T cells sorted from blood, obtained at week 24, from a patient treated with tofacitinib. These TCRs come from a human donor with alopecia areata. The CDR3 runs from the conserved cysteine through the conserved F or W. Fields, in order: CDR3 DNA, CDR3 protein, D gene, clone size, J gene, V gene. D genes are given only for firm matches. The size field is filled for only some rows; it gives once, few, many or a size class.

TGTGCCTGGAGCGTCGAGGGGGGGACTGAAGCTTTCTTT CAWSVEGGTEAFF NA few TRBJ1-1 TRBV30
TGCAGCGTTGAGGGTGTCGAAGTATATGGCTACACCTTC CSVEGVEVYGYTF NA few TRBJ1-2 TRBV29-1
TGTGCCAGCAGCCCGTTAGGGGACAGGGTCGGCGATGGCTACACCTTC CASSPLGDRVGDGYTF TRBD1 NA TRBJ1-2 TRBV11-2
TGTGCCAGCAGCCAGACAGGGAACACTGAAGCTTTCTTT CASSQTGNTEAFF NA once TRBJ1-1 TRBV14
TGCGCCAGCAGCCATTTGACAGGGGAAAAACTGTTTTTT CASSHLTGEKLFF TRBD1 few TRBJ1-4 TRBV4-3
TGTGCCAGTAGTCTCAACACGTGGGGCTACACCTTC CASSLNTWGYTF NA few TRBJ1-2 TRBV19
TGTGCCAGCAGCTTAGGCTCGCAGGTCAATCAGCCCCAGCATTTT CASSLGSQVNQPQHF NA NA TRBJ1-5 TRBV13
TGCAGCGTTGAAGATGGGCATGGCTACACCTTC CSVEDGHGYTF NA NA TRBJ1-2 TRBV29-1
TGCAGCGTTCGAGGACGGCGGGAAAACACCATATATTTT CSVRGRRENTIYF NA few TRBJ1-3 TRBV29-1
TGTGCCAGCAGCCAAGAAGTAGGGACCATAGGGACCCAGTACTTC CASSQEVGTIGTQYF NA NA TRBJ2-5 TRBV14
TGCAGCGTTGAAGATCCCAAGCGGGGGACTCAAGAGACCCAGTACTTC CSVEDPKRGTQETQYF TRBD2 NA TRBJ2-5 TRBV29-1
TGTGCCATCAGCGAAGACAGAAGCACTGAAGCTTTCTTT CAISEDRSTEAFF NA few TRBJ1-1 TRBV10-3
TGTGCCACCAGCCTCCGGGACAGGGGGCAACGGGTCGCCTACAATGAGCAGTTCTTC CATSLRDRGQRVAYNEQFF TRBD1 NA TRBJ2-1 TRBV15
TGCGCCAGCAGCCCTAGGACAGGGGGCAAAAATACGCAGTATTTT CASSPRTGGKNTQYF TRBD1 NA TRBJ2-3 TRBV5-1
TGCGCCAGCAGTGGGACGGTTCTCAATTCACCCCTCCACTTT CASSGTVLNSPLHF NA few TRBJ1-6 TRBV4-3
TGTGCCAGCAGCTTAGTTCCTAGCGGGGGGTCCTTTAGTCATGAGCAGTTCTTC CASSLVPSGGSFSHEQFF TRBD2 NA TRBJ2-1 TRBV11-2
TGCGCCAGCAGCTCTAAGGCAGGGGGTCTACAGCCCCAGCATTTT CASSSKAGGLQPQHF TRBD1 NA TRBJ1-5 TRBV4-3
TGCGCCAGCAGCCTGTTCCCGACAGGCTACGAGCAGTACTTC CASSLFPTGYEQYF NA few TRBJ2-7 TRBV5-1
TGCAGCGTTGAAGCAGCGGGGGGCTACAATGAGCAGTTCTTC CSVEAAGGYNEQFF TRBD2 NA TRBJ2-1 TRBV29-1
TGTGCCAGCAGCCAAGATTCAAGGACAGGGTACTCACCCCTCCACTTT CASSQDSRTGYSPLHF TRBD1 NA TRBJ1-6 TRBV14
TGTGCCACCAGAGGATCAACCGGTGGTAGAGAGCAGTACTTC CATRGSTGGREQYF NA NA TRBJ2-5 TRBV19
TGCGCCAGCAGCTTCAGGGGGCGTATGGACGAGCAGTACTTC CASSFRGRMDEQYF TRBD1 few TRBJ2-7 TRBV5-1
TGCAGCGTTGGTTTCCAGGGTGAGGGAGATACGCAGTATTTT CSVGFQGEGDTQYF NA few TRBJ2-3 TRBV29-1
TGTGCCAGCAGCCCCCCCACAGGGACTAATTCACCCCTCCACTTT CASSPPTGTNSPLHF NA NA TRBJ1-6 TRBV11-3